This entry features one T cell receptor (beta chain) sequence. Its antigen remains unidentified. With 6 bases removed from V and 0 bases from J, the gap between germline ends came to 12 bases. Germline CDR1 reads MNHEY; CDR2 reads SMNVEV (reference sequence). The CDR3 has 14 amino acids. The data are from a study of T cell responses to AZD1222 COVID-19 vaccine. Broader study findings: Spike-specific TCR repertoires showed rising breadth and depth after two AZD1222 doses. The sample set comprised mostly white British donors with more females, and clonal diversity was possibly underestimated. Of the AZD1222 recipients, only 5 or 6 were seropositive at baseline.

Profiling relied on immunoSEQ multiplex PCR, and the TCRdb table lists in-frame clones only, not all of them. The data contain more than 150,000 clones, 90% to 95% of them singletons. V usage is TRBV27 and J usage is TRBJ2-7; D possibly corresponds to TRBD2 (5 bases). Sequenced here: peripheral blood, sampled on day 0 of AZD1222 vaccination. The clonotype comes from an adult in good health. Here the CDR3 DNA reads TGTGCCAGCAGCCTGCGGAGGCCCTCCTACGAGCAGTACTTC. As protein: CASSLRRPSYEQYF.